The source of this T cell receptor beta chain is a study of OX40 agonist ivuxolimab in advanced cancers. About the study: The study enrolled dose-escalation patients with hepatocellular carcinoma, melanoma, renal cell or head and neck cancer.

This table comes from immunoSEQ multiplex PCR, and its TCRdb copy is limited to in-frame clones, with some not included. The sample carries over 70,000 clones, over 80% recorded once. Baseline, cycle 4 day 1, and cycle 7 day 1 were the blood sampling points. Trimming took 0 bases from V and 0 from J, leaving 8 bases between them. CDR1 is MNHEY, CDR2 SVGAGI, per germline. CDR3 length: 15 residues. Sequenced here: CD4+ or CD8+ T cells sorted from blood, sampled in a trial of the OX40 agonist ivuxolimab. This TCR derives from an adult with an advanced solid tumor such as melanoma, head and neck, liver or kidney cancer. The chain employs TRBV6-5 and TRBJ1-1; possibly TRBD1 for D (5 bases). The CDR3 DNA reads TGTGCCAGCAGTTACTCGAGGACATTGAACACTGAAGCTTTCTTT. The encoded protein is CASSYSRTLNTEAFF.